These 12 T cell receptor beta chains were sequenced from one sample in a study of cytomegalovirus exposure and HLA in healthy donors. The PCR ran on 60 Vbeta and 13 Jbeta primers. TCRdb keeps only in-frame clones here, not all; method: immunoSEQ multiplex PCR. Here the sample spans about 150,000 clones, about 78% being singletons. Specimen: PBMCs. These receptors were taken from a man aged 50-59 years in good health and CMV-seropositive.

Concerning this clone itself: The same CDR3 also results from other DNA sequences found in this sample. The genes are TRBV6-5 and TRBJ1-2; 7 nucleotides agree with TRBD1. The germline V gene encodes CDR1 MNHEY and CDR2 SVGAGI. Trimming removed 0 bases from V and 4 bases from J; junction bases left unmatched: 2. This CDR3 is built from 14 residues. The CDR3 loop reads CASSYSSGGYGYTF. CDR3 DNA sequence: TGTGCCAGCAGTTACTCATCAGGGGGCTATGGCTACACCTTC.

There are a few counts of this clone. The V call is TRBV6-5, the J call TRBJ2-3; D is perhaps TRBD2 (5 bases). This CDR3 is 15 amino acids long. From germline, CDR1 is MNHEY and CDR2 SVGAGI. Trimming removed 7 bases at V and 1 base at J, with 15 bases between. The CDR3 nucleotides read TGTGCCAGCACCTATCTAGCTGGCCGCACAGATACGCAGTATTTT. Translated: CASTYLAGRTDTQYF.

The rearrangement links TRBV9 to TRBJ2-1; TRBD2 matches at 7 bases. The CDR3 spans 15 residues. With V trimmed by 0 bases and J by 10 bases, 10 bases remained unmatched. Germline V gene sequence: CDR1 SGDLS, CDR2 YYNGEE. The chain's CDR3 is CASSVGDGDYREQFF. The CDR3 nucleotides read TGTGCCAGCAGCGTAGGAGACGGGGACTACCGGGAGCAGTTCTTC. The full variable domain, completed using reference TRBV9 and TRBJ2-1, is DSGVTQTPKHLITATGQRVTLRCSPRSGDLSVYWYQQSLDQGLQFLIQYYNGEERAKGNILERFSAQQFPDLHSELNLSSLELGDSALYFCASSVGDGDYREQFFGPGTRLTVL.

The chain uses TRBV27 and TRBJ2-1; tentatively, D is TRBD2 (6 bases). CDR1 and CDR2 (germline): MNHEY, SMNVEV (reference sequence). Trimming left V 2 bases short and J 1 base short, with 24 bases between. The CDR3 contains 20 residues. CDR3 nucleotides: TGTGCCAGCAGTTTACAGCAGTTTCTTGGCGGGACCAGATCCTACAATGAGCAGTTCTTC. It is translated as CASSLQQFLGGTRSYNEQFF.

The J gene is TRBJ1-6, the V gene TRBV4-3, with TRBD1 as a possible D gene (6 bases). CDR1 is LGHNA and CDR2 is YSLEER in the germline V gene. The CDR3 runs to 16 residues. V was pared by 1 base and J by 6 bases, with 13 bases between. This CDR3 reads CASSQAAGQFNSPLHF. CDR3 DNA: TGCGCCAGCAGCCAAGCGGCTGGACAGTTTAATTCACCCCTCCACTTT.

The DNA for the CDR3 is TGTGCCAGCAGCTTAGCGGGACTTCAAAACTACGAGCAGTACTTC. Its protein product is CASSLAGLQNYEQYF. The gene calls are TRBV7-2 and TRBJ2-7; TRBD2 is a possible D gene (6 bases). Germline V CDR1 and CDR2: SGHTA, FQGNSA. The germline V and J ends were trimmed by 0 bases and 3 bases, with 12 bases remaining between them. The CDR3 loop spans 15 amino acids. Full variable domain (missing parts from reference TRBV7-2 and TRBJ2-7): GAGVSQSPSNKVTEKGKDVELRCDPISGHTALYWYRQSLGQGLEFLIYFQGNSAPDKSGLPSDRFSAERTGGSVSTLTIQRTQQEDSAVYLCASSLAGLQNYEQYFGPGTRLTVT.

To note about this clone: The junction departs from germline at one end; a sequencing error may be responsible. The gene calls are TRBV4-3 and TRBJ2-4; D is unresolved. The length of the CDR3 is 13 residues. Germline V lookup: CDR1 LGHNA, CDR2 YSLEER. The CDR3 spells CASSQDGESTKNF. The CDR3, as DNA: TGCGCCAGCAGCCAAGATGGAGAATCCACAAAGAACTTC.

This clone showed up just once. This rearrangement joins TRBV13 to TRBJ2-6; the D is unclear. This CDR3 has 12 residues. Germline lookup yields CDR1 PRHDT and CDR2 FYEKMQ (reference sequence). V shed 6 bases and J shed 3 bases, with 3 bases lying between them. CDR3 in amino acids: CASSYGANVLTF. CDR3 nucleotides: TGTGCCAGCAGTTATGGGGCCAACGTCCTGACTTTC.

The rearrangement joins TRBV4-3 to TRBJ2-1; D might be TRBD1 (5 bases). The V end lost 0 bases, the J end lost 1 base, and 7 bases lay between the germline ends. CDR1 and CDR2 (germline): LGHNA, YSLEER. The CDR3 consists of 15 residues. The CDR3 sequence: CASSQEGRSYNEQFF. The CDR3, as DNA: TGCGCCAGCAGCCAAGAGGGGCGGTCCTACAATGAGCAGTTCTTC.

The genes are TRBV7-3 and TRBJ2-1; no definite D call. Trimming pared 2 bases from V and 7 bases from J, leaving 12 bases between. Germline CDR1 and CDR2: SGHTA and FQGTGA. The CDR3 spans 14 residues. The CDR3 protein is CASSLRKLRNEQFF. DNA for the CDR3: TGTGCCAGCAGCTTACGGAAGTTGAGGAATGAGCAGTTCTTC.

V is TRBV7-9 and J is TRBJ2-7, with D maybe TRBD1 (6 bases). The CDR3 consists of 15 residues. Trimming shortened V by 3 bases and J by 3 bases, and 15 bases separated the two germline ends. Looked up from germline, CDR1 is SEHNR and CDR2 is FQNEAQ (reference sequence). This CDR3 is CASSFGQPTVYEQYF. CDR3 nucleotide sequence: TGTGCCAGCAGCTTTGGACAGCCGACCGTCTACGAGCAGTACTTC. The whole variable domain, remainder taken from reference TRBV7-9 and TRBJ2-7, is DTGVSQNPRHKITKRGQNVTFRCDPISEHNRLYWYRQTLGQGPEFLTYFQNEAQLEKSRLLSDRFSAERPKGSFSTLEIQRTEQGDSAMYLCASSFGQPTVYEQYFGPGTRLTVT.

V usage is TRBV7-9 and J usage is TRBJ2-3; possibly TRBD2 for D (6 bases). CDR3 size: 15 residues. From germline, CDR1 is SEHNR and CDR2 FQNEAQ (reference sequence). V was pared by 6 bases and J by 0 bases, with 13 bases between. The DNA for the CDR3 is TGTGCCAGCAGTCCTACTAGCCCCAGCACAGATACGCAGTATTTT. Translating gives CASSPTSPSTDTQYF.